The 27 T cell receptor beta chains presented below share a single source sample, sequenced in a study of T cell repertoires in cytomegalovirus infection. TCRdb re-called the reads through MiXCR, storing one row per CDR3 protein. The table lists some 600,000 distinct CDR3 sequences, more than 20% of them singletons. Specimen: CD8+ T cells from PBMCs. The receptors stem from a human donor in good health (CMV status not recorded). Some clones in this sample may be carry-over from other donors' samples.

The chain carries TRBV20-1 and TRBJ2-7; 13 nucleotides line up with TRBD2. Germline V gene sequence: CDR1 DFQATT, CDR2 SNEGSKA (reference sequence). This CDR3 comprises 14 residues. V was pared by 6 bases and J by 4 bases, with 6 bases of the junction left unmatched. In DNA form, the CDR3 reads TGCAGTGCGATTACTAGCGGGGGGGGATACGAGCAGTACTTC. Protein product: CSAITSGGGYEQYF.

Comments on this clonotype: A read error may be the cause here, since a much bigger clone is one base away. The genes are TRBV28 and TRBJ2-5, with 7 nucleotides matching TRBD1. V gave up 10 bases and J gave up 0 bases; unmatched junction bases: 11. This CDR3 comprises 15 residues. Germline CDR1 MDHEN, CDR2 SYDVKM. This chain's CDR3 is CANSYRGPYQETQYF. Written as DNA, the CDR3 is TGTGCCAACAGCTACAGGGGCCCGTACCAAGAGACCCAGTACTTC.

The chain employs TRBV5-1 and TRBJ2-1; 15 nucleotides match TRBD2. Germline CDR1 SGHRS, CDR2 YFSETQ. V trimming: 4 bases; J trimming: 5 bases; junction bases outside the gene matches: 7. The CDR3 spans 17 residues. CDR3 coding DNA: TGCGCCAGCAGCCCCGGGACTAGCGGGGGGACCCACAATGAGCAGTTCTTC. Translation gives CASSPGTSGGTHNEQFF.

This clonotype was seen ten or more times. The rearrangement uses TRBV7-9 and TRBJ2-7; a weak D match, TRBD2 (5 bases). V lost 5 bases and J 4 bases, leaving 15 bases between the germline ends. CDR1 and CDR2 from the germline V gene are SEHNR and FQNEAQ (reference sequence). The CDR3 is made up of 14 amino acids. The CDR3 reads CASSPPDLAYEQYF. Here the CDR3 DNA reads TGTGCCAGCAGCCCTCCCGACCTAGCTTACGAGCAGTACTTC.

A few counts support this clonotype. The J gene is TRBJ1-5, the V gene TRBV13; no definite D call. The CDR3 length is 15 residues. V was clipped by 5 bases and J by 5 bases, with 16 bases between them. Germline V gene lookup returns CDR1 PRHDT and CDR2 FYEKMQ (reference sequence). The CDR3 loop reads CASSLYDKPDQPQHF. The CDR3 DNA is TGTGCCAGCAGCCTTTATGACAAGCCGGATCAGCCCCAGCATTTT.

At least ten counts were recorded for this clonotype. The J gene is TRBJ2-3, the V gene TRBV7-9; D perhaps matches TRBD2 (5 bases). Germline loops: CDR1 SEHNR, CDR2 FQNEAQ (reference sequence). This CDR3 contains 15 residues. Trimming removed 3 bases from V and 0 bases from J, with 10 bases in between. CDR3 coding DNA: TGTGCCAGCAGCTTCCCGGGATCGAGCACAGATACGCAGTATTTT. Protein sequence: CASSFPGSSTDTQYF.

This clonotype was recorded a few times. The chain combines TRBV28 with TRBJ2-1; 9 bases agree with TRBD2. Germline-derived CDR1 and CDR2 are MDHEN and SYDVKM. After removal of 6 bases from V and 2 bases from J, the junction contained 5 bases not matched to a gene. The CDR3 spans 15 residues. CDR3 loop: CASRAAGGPYNEQFF. The DNA of the CDR3 is TGTGCCAGCAGGGCAGCGGGGGGCCCCTACAATGAGCAGTTCTTC. Full variable domain (remainder filled in from reference TRBV28 and TRBJ2-1): DVKVTQSSRYLVKRTGEKVFLECVQDMDHENMFWYRQDPGLGLRLIYFSYDVKMKEKGDIPEGYSVSREKKERFSLILESASTNQTSMYLCASRAAGGPYNEQFFGPGTRLTVL.

The chain couples TRBV11-3 to TRBJ2-1, with TRBD2 identical over 9 bases. Germline lookup yields CDR1 SGHNT and CDR2 YENEEA. The CDR3 sequence is 16 residues long. The junction had 7 bases not matched to a gene; V was cut back by 0 bases and J by 7 bases. CDR3: CASSLDGSGGWNEQFF. CDR3 coding DNA: TGTGCCAGCAGCTTAGATGGTAGCGGGGGCTGGAATGAGCAGTTCTTC. Drawing the rest from reference TRBV11-3 and TRBJ2-1, the complete variable domain is EAGVVQSPRYKIIEKKQPVAFWCNPISGHNTLYWYLQNLGQGPELLIRYENEEAVDDSQLPKDRFSAERLKGVDSTLKIQPAELGDSAVYLCASSLDGSGGWNEQFFGPGTRLTVL.

This clonotype was seen many times. The chain employs TRBV7-8 and TRBJ1-2; D may be TRBD1 (5 bases). Trimming cost V 2 bases and J 7 bases, with 11 bases left between them. The CDR3 sequence is 13 residues long. Per germline, CDR1 SGHVS and CDR2 FQNEAQ. This chain's CDR3 is CASSLTGATGYTF. The DNA of the CDR3 is TGTGCCAGCAGCTTAACAGGAGCCACTGGCTACACCTTC.

J is TRBJ2-7 and V is TRBV2, with D perhaps matching TRBD2 (6 bases). This CDR3 spans 11 amino acids. V lost 7 bases and J 7 bases, leaving 11 bases between the germline ends. Germline CDR1 reads SNHLY; CDR2 reads FYNNEI. The CDR3 sequence is CASTGGWEQYF. The CDR3 coding sequence is TGTGCCAGCACCGGGGGTTGGGAGCAGTACTTC.

This clonotype has ten or more counts. This chain joins TRBV12-3 or TRBV12-4 and TRBJ2-4; D is unresolved. The CDR3 spans 15 residues. Trimming removed 4 bases at V and 0 bases at J, with 10 bases between. The CDR3 DNA sequence: TGTGCCAGCAGTTCTCCCGAACGAGCCAAAAACATTCAGTACTTC. Translating gives CASSSPERAKNIQYF.

This clonotype was observed many times. The chain employs TRBV7-2 and TRBJ2-7; 7 bases map to TRBD1. Per germline, CDR1 SGHTA and CDR2 FQGNSA. The CDR3 spans 15 residues. The junction had 8 bases not matched to a gene; V was cut back by 6 bases and J by 0 bases. This CDR3 is CASRRGGWSSYEQYV. Here the CDR3 DNA reads TGTGCCAGCAGAAGAGGGGGCTGGAGCTCCTACGAGCAGTACGTC.

This clonotype has a count of ten or more. This rearrangement joins TRBV7-8 to TRBJ2-2; TRBD1 aligns across 10 bases. Germline V gene lookup returns CDR1 SGHVS and CDR2 FQNEAQ. V shed 7 bases and J 3 bases; nucleotides not matched to a gene: 14. This CDR3 is built from 18 residues. The CDR3 DNA is TGTGCCAGCATCGTAGGTCTCGGGACAGGGGCTCACACCGGGGAGCTGTTTTTT. This codes for CASIVGLGTGAHTGELFF. Combining the CDR3 with reference TRBV7-8 and TRBJ2-2 gives the whole variable domain GAGVSQSPRYKVAKRGQDVALRCDPISGHVSLFWYQQALGQGPEFLTYFQNEAQLDKSGLPSDRFFAERPEGSVSTLKIQRTQQEDSAVYLCASIVGLGTGAHTGELFFGEGSRLTVL.

Comment on this clonotype: One junction end disagrees with the germline gene, perhaps due to a read error. The chain combines TRBV5-1 with TRBJ2-6; D could derive from TRBD1 or TRBD2 (6 bases each). Germline CDR1 and CDR2: SGHRS and YFSETQ. The CDR3 has 15 amino acids. CDR3 nucleotide sequence: TGCGCCAGCAGCATGGACCCCTCGGGGGCCAACATCCTGACTTTC. Translation gives CASSMDPSGANILTF.

CDR3 bases: TGCAGCGTTGACGGGCCGGGACAGGTGTCCTCGTCGGAGGGCTACACCTTC. Residues: CSVDGPGQVSSSEGYTF. This chain joins TRBV29-1 and TRBJ1-2; 8 bases fit TRBD1. The germline gives CDR1 SQVTM, CDR2 ANQGSEA. V shed 3 bases and J 8 bases; nucleotides not matched to a gene: 20. The CDR3 runs 17 residues.

This chain connects TRBV6-6 to TRBJ1-6; 11 bases fit TRBD1. The CDR3 is 17 amino acids. V was clipped by 6 bases and J by 3 bases; unmatched bases: 7. The V gene's germline CDR1 is MNHNY and CDR2 SVGAGI (reference sequence). Here the CDR3 DNA reads TGTGCCAGCAGCGAAGGGGACAGGGGGATCTATAATTCACCCCTCCACTTT. As protein: CASSEGDRGIYNSPLHF.

The chain has TRBV2 and TRBJ1-1; D call uncertain. Trimming pared 11 bases from V and 2 bases from J, leaving 15 bases between. The CDR3 length is 13 residues. Germline V lookup: CDR1 SNHLY, CDR2 FYNNEI. In DNA form, the CDR3 reads TGTGCCCCGAGGAGGACGGCTAACACTGAAGCTTTCTTT. Protein sequence: CAPRRTANTEAFF.

CDR3: CASSLDQTGGRLEQYF. The DNA of the CDR3 is TGTGCCAGCAGCTTAGATCAAACAGGGGGTCGATTGGAGCAGTACTTC. The chain combines TRBV11-2 with TRBJ2-7; 8 nucleotides line up with TRBD1. In germline, CDR1 is SGHAT, CDR2 FQNNGV. J was trimmed by 7 bases and V by 0 bases; bases with no gene match: 11. This CDR3 contains 16 residues.

Of note for this clonotype: A single base separates this from a much larger clone, so it may be a read error. V gene TRBV6-2 or TRBV6-3 combines with J gene TRBJ1-1; a possible D gene is TRBD1 (6 bases). The CDR3 covers 17 residues. Trimming pared 2 bases from V and 4 bases from J, leaving 20 bases between. The V gene's germline CDR1 is MNHEY and CDR2 SVGEGT. CDR3 in amino acids: CASSYGINRDGATEAFF. CDR3 nucleotide sequence: TGTGCCAGCAGTTACGGCATAAACAGGGATGGAGCCACTGAAGCTTTCTTT.

In DNA form, the CDR3 reads TGTGCCAGCAGGGACAGGGACGATAATGAGCAGTTCTTC. Amino acid sequence: CASRDRDDNEQFF. The chain employs TRBV12-3 or TRBV12-4 and TRBJ2-1, with 8 bases identical to TRBD1. The ends lost 6 bases at V and 7 bases at J; junction bases unmatched: 5. The CDR3 extends over 13 amino acids.

This chain connects TRBV11-2 to TRBJ1-6; no definite D call. Trimming took off 4 bases at V and 4 bases at J, with 8 bases between the two ends. Germline CDR1 is SGHAT and CDR2 is FQNNGV. This CDR3 has 14 residues. CDR3 sequence: CASSSNQYNSPLHF. The CDR3 nucleotides read TGTGCCAGCAGCTCTAACCAGTATAATTCACCCCTCCACTTT.

This clonotype has more than one count but fewer than ten. The chain is built from TRBV7-6 and TRBJ2-3; D is tentatively TRBD1 or TRBD2 (5 bases each). This CDR3 is 14 amino acids long. Deletions cut 5 bases from V and 6 bases from J, with 15 bases between. Looked up from germline, CDR1 is SGHVS and CDR2 is FNYEAQ. CDR3: CASSRSGRGDTQYF. The CDR3 DNA follows: TGTGCCAGCAGCCGCTCGGGGCGCGGGGATACGCAGTATTTT.

The chain carries TRBV12-5 and TRBJ2-7, with D maybe TRBD2 (6 bases). The length of the CDR3 is 14 residues. Germline CDR1 is LGHNT and CDR2 is FRNRAP. Trimming removed 2 bases from V and 3 bases from J, with 11 bases in between. Here the CDR3 reads CASGLRLAFYEQYF. Here the CDR3 DNA reads TGTGCTAGTGGTTTGCGCCTAGCGTTCTACGAGCAGTACTTC.

This clonotype has at least ten counts. The J gene is TRBJ1-3, the V gene TRBV10-3; D uncertain. The germline gives CDR1 ENHRY, CDR2 SYGVKD. The CDR3 sequence is 15 residues long. Trimming stripped 0 bases from V and 1 base from J, with 7 bases between. CDR3 coding DNA: TGTGCCATCAGTGAGTCGAATCCGTCTGGAAACACCATATATTTT. It specifies CAISESNPSGNTIYF.

The genes are TRBV11-2 and TRBJ2-3; D gene ambiguous. The V end was cut by 7 bases, the J end by 10 bases, with 15 bases between. This CDR3 has 12 residues. Per germline, CDR1 SGHAT and CDR2 FQNNGV. CDR3 loop: CASITTGAAQYF. For the CDR3, the DNA is TGTGCCAGCATCACGACGGGCGCGGCGCAGTATTTT.

V is TRBV5-5 and J is TRBJ1-1; possibly TRBD1 for D (5 bases). There are 12 residues in the CDR3. Germline V lookup: CDR1 SGHKS, CDR2 YYEKEE (reference sequence). The V end was cut by 4 bases, the J end by 11 bases, with 15 bases between. CDR3 loop: CASSPSGVGAFF. The DNA for the CDR3 is TGTGCCAGCAGCCCTTCGGGGGTGGGCGCTTTCTTT.

The chain employs TRBV14 and TRBJ2-1, with D perhaps matching TRBD2 (5 bases). The CDR3 has 15 amino acids. CDR1 and CDR2 (germline): SGHDN, FVKESK. Trimming took 5 bases from V and 2 from J, leaving 13 bases between them. Here the CDR3 DNA reads TGTGCCAGCAGCGAGGACTGGATTCCCTACAATGAGCAGTTCTTC. It codes for CASSEDWIPYNEQFF. Using reference TRBV14 and TRBJ2-1 for the parts outside the CDR3, the full variable domain is EAGVTQFPSHSVIEKGQTVTLRCDPISGHDNLYWYRRVMGKEIKFLLHFVKESKQDESGMPNNRFLAERTGGTYSTLKVQPAELEDSGVYFCASSEDWIPYNEQFFGPGTRLTVL.